This entry lists 2 T cell receptor beta chains sequenced from one sample in a study of CD8+CD57+ T cells in acquired aplastic anemia. Only patients with CD8+CD57+ cell expansion on flow cytometry were chosen for sequencing. TCR beta VDJ combinations and CDR3 sequences were profiled from genomic DNA. TCRdb passed the reads through MiXCR, listing each CDR3 protein once. The sample contains over 150,000 distinct CDR3 sequences, about 44% of which appear only once. What was sequenced was sorted CD4+, CD8+, or CD8+CD57+ T cells (not recorded which) from PBMCs. These receptors all come from a human donor with aplastic anemia.

This clonotype was detected only a few times. V gene TRBV18 combines with J gene TRBJ2-5; the D gene is possibly TRBD1 (5 bases). Trimming took 3 bases from V and 4 from J, leaving 12 bases between them. The CDR3 totals 14 residues. Germline V gene data show CDR1 as KGHSH and CDR2 as LQKENI. This CDR3 reads CASSPLRALETQYF. The CDR3 DNA reads as TGTGCCAGCTCACCCCTCAGGGCTTTAGAGACCCAGTACTTC.

This clonotype has a handful of counts. J is TRBJ2-7 and V is TRBV20-1; possibly TRBD1 for D (7 bases). The CDR3 sequence is 12 residues long. V shed 4 bases and J shed 9 bases, with 16 bases lying between them. CDR1 and CDR2 (germline): DFQATT, SNEGSKA (reference sequence). CDR3 residues: CSATLRGEAQYF. The CDR3 DNA reads as TGCAGTGCTACCCTCAGGGGGGAGGCGCAGTACTTC.